This T cell receptor (beta chain) was documented in a study of shared clonotypes between healthy human individuals. Study-level results: Naive subsets typically showed greater estimated richness than memory subsets. For naive CD4 cells, approximately 5% of clonotypes were shared across a handful of donors.

Adults of Caucasian background living in Nashville, Tennessee made up all donors. V was shortened by 5 bases and J by 1 base, with 11 bases between the two germline ends. Germline CDR1 reads MNHEY; CDR2 reads SVGAGI. The CDR3 runs to 15 residues. Over several immunoSEQ plates, each subset's genomic DNA was distributed in even portions. Libraries were prepared by immunoSEQ multiplex PCR; TCRdb keeps only in-frame clonotypes and omits some of them. In the table there are about 1.5 million clones, roughly 98% of which are singletons. With respect to this clone: Its target is not known.

V usage is TRBV6-5 and J usage is TRBJ2-2; TRBD1 or TRBD2 may be the D gene (6 bases each). Sequencing was done on a sample of naive CD4+ T cells sorted from blood. Subset described: CD45RA+ positively selected. This TCR was recovered from a man in his thirties or forties in good health. CDR3 bases: TGTGCCAGCAGTAGGGGGGCAGGGAACACCGGGGAGCTGTTTTTT. Translated, it gives CASSRGAGNTGELFF.